The 12 T cell receptor beta chains listed next were all sequenced from one sample in a study of identifying expanded T cells in peripheral blood. Generated by immunoSEQ multiplex PCR, the TCRdb table keeps only in-frame clones and is missing some. The profile shows about 98,000 clones, 88% of them singletons. The sequencing input was blood. Receptors originate from a person between 18 and 75 years old in good health.

The V gene is TRBV28, the J gene TRBJ1-1; D remains ambiguous. The V end was cut by 6 bases, the J end by 1 base, with 12 bases between. The CDR3 sequence is 14 residues long. CDR1 MDHEN and CDR2 SYDVKM come from the germline V gene. The CDR3 DNA is TGTGCCAGCAGCTACTGGTCAGAGAACACTGAAGCTTTCTTT. Residues: CASSYWSENTEAFF. The complete variable domain, with remaining parts taken from reference TRBV28 and TRBJ1-1, reads DVKVTQSSRYLVKRTGEKVFLECVQDMDHENMFWYRQDPGLGLRLIYFSYDVKMKEKGDIPEGYSVSREKKERFSLILESASTNQTSMYLCASSYWSENTEAFFGQGTRLTVV.

The chain uses TRBV5-1 and TRBJ2-5; possibly TRBD1 for D (6 bases). Between the trimmed V and J ends, which lost 5 bases and 4 bases, there was a span of 15 bases. Germline lookup yields CDR1 SGHRS and CDR2 YFSETQ. This CDR3 has 14 amino acids. The DNA for the CDR3 is TGCGCCAGCAGATCACAGGGTGTTACAGAGACCCAGTACTTC. This gives the protein CASRSQGVTETQYF.

This clone appeared a single time. The chain combines TRBV18 with TRBJ1-5; perhaps TRBD1 as D (6 bases). This CDR3 has 16 residues. From germline, CDR1 is KGHSH and CDR2 LQKENI. V was pared by 4 bases and J by 0 bases, with 13 bases between. The CDR3 sequence: CASSHGTIDSNQPQHF. The CDR3 region has the DNA TGTGCCAGCTCACACGGGACAATCGATAGCAATCAGCCCCAGCATTTT.

The chain carries TRBV30 and TRBJ2-6; TRBD2 matches 7 bases. After removal of 2 bases from V and 0 bases from J, the junction contained 1 base not matched to a gene. Per the germline V gene, CDR1 is GTSNPN and CDR2 is SVGIG (reference sequence). The CDR3 runs 15 residues. This chain's CDR3 is CAWSTGGSGANVLTF. CDR3 bases: TGTGCCTGGAGTACGGGGGGCTCTGGGGCCAACGTCCTGACTTTC.

CDR3 coding DNA: TGTGCCAGCAGCTTGCACAATTCACCCCTCCACTTT. It encodes CASSLHNSPLHF. The rearrangement joins TRBV7-9 to TRBJ1-6; D is ambiguous. Trimming removed 3 bases at V and 7 bases at J, with 4 bases between. The germline CDR1 and CDR2 sequences are SEHNR and FQNEAQ (reference sequence). The CDR3 totals 12 residues.

This clone is termed medium-sized. The V call is TRBV6-1, the J call TRBJ2-3; the D is unclear. The CDR3 runs to 11 residues. Per germline, CDR1 MNHNS and CDR2 SASEGT. V lost 4 bases and J 2 bases, leaving 1 base between the germline ends. CDR3 nucleotide sequence: TGTGCCAGCAGTGCCACAGATACGCAGTATTTT. Translation gives CASSATDTQYF.

The chain uses TRBV7-3 and TRBJ1-1, with TRBD1 matching over 8 bases. J lost 4 bases, V lost 5 bases, and 6 bases had no gene match. In germline, CDR1 is SGHTA, CDR2 FQGTGA. This CDR3 is built from 14 residues. The CDR3 DNA follows: TGTGCCAGCAGCCCTCAACAGGGGGGCACTGAAGCTTTCTTT. This encodes CASSPQQGGTEAFF.

The chain couples TRBV7-6 to TRBJ2-7; tentatively, D is TRBD2 (6 bases). The ends were cut back, 0 bases at V and 7 bases at J, with 10 bases in the middle. The CDR3 covers 13 residues. Germline CDR1 SGHVS, CDR2 FNYEAQ. CDR3 region: CASSLAGGKEQYF. In nucleotides, the CDR3 is TGTGCCAGCAGCTTAGCCGGGGGAAAAGAGCAGTACTTC.

The V and J genes are TRBV6-6 and TRBJ2-5, with D perhaps TRBD1 (6 bases). V was pared by 7 bases and J by 6 bases, with 18 bases between. CDR1 and CDR2 (germline): MNHNY, SVGAGI (reference sequence). The CDR3 totals 14 residues. The CDR3 nucleotides read TGTGCCAGCACCTCCACAGGGAGTCCCAAGACCCAGTACTTC. It codes for CASTSTGSPKTQYF.

This clone was counted only a few times. The chain uses TRBV30 and TRBJ1-2; 8 bases are a match to TRBD1. The CDR3 contains 13 residues. V lost 6 bases, J lost 4 bases, and 7 bases stayed unmatched. The germline gives CDR1 GTSNPN, CDR2 SVGIG (reference sequence). The CDR3 reads CACDRGMRYGYTF. The CDR3 nucleotides are TGTGCCTGCGACAGGGGAATGCGCTATGGCTACACCTTC.

This chain connects TRBV11-1 to TRBJ2-5, with TRBD1 matching over 10 bases. This CDR3 contains 15 residues. Per the germline V gene, CDR1 is SGHAT and CDR2 is FQDESV (reference sequence). The V segment lost 4 bases and the J segment 3 bases; nucleotides outside the gene matches: 5. The CDR3 protein is CASSWDRGLEETQYF. The CDR3, as DNA: TGTGCCAGCAGCTGGGACAGGGGACTAGAAGAGACCCAGTACTTC.

The sample holds one count of this clone. The chain uses TRBV7-2 and TRBJ2-5; D unresolved. The CDR3 is 14 residues long. Trimming stripped 3 bases from V and 3 bases from J, with 11 bases between. Per the germline V gene, CDR1 is SGHTA and CDR2 is FQGNSA. CDR3 bases: TGTGCCAGCAGCTTTTCGGCCATCGAAGAGACCCAGTACTTC. Its protein product is CASSFSAIEETQYF.